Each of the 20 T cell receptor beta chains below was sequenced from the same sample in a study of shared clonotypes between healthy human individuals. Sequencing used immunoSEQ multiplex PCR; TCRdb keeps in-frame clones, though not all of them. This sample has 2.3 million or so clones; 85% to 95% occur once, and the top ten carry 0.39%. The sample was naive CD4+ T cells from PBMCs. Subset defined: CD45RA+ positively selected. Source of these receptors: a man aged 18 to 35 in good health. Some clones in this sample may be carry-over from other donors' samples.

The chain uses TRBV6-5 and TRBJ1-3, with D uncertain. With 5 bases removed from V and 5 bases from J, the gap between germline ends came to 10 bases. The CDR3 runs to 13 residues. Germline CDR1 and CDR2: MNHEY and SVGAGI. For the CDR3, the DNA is TGTGCCAGCAGTCGGAACACTCGAAACACCATATATTTT. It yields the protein CASSRNTRNTIYF.

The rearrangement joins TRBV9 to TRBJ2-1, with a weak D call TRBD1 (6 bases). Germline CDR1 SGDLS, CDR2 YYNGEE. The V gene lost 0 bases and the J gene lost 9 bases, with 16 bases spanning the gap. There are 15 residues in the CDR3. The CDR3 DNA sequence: TGTGCCAGCAGCGTAGCCCCAGGGGAGAAGGGTGAGCAGTTCTTC. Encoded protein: CASSVAPGEKGEQFF. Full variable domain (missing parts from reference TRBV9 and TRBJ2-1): DSGVTQTPKHLITATGQRVTLRCSPRSGDLSVYWYQQSLDQGLQFLIQYYNGEERAKGNILERFSAQQFPDLHSELNLSSLELGDSALYFCASSVAPGEKGEQFFGPGTRLTVL.

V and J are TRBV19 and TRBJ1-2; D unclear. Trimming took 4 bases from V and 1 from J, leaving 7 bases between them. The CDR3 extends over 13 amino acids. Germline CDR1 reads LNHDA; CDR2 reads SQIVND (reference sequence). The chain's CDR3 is CASSNRHNYGYTF. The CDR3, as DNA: TGTGCCAGTAGTAACCGGCATAACTATGGCTACACCTTC.

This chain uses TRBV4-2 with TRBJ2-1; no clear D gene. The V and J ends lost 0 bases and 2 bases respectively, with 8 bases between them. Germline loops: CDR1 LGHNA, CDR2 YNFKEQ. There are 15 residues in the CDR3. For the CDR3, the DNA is TGTGCCAGCAGCCAAGATGGAGCCCCCTACAATGAGCAGTTCTTC. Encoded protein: CASSQDGAPYNEQFF.

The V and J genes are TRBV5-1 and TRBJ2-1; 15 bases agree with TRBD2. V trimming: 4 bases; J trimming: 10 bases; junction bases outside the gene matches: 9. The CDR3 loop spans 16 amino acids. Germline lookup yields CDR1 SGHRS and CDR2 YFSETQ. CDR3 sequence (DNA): TGCGCCAGCAGCCCAGGACTAGCGGGAGGGTTGGAAGAGCAGTTCTTC. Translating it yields CASSPGLAGGLEEQFF. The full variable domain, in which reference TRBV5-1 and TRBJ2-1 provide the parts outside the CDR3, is KAGVTQTPRYLIKTRGQQVTLSCSPISGHRSVSWYQQTPGQGLQFLFEYFSETQRNKGNFPGRFSGRQFSNSRSEMNVSTLELGDSALYLCASSPGLAGGLEEQFFGPGTRLTVL.

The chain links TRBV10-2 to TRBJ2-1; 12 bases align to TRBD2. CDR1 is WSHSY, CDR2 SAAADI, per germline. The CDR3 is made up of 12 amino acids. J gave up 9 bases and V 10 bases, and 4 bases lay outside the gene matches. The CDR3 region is CATRLAGVEQFF. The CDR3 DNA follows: TGCGCCACCCGACTAGCGGGAGTTGAGCAGTTCTTC.

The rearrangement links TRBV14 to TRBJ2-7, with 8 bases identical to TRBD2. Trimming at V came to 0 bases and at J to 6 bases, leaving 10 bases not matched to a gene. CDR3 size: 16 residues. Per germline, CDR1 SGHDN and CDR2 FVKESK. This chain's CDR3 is CASSQDLLPSGGEQYF. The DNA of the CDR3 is TGTGCCAGCAGCCAAGATCTACTCCCCAGCGGGGGCGAGCAGTACTTC.

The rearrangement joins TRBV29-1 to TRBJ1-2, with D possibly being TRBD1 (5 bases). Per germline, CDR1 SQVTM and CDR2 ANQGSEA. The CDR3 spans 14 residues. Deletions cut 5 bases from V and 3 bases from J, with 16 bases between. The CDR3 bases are TGCAGCGTTTTTGGAGGGGAGAGGGACTATGGCTACACCTTC. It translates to CSVFGGERDYGYTF.

This chain's CDR3 is CASSYWVASYEQYF. The CDR3 DNA reads TGTGCCAGCAGCTATTGGGTTGCCTCCTACGAGCAGTACTTC. This chain joins TRBV5-5 and TRBJ2-7; D is uncertain. The germline gives CDR1 SGHKS, CDR2 YYEKEE (reference sequence). The CDR3 extends over 14 amino acids. The V gene lost 3 bases and the J gene lost 0 bases, with 10 bases spanning the gap.

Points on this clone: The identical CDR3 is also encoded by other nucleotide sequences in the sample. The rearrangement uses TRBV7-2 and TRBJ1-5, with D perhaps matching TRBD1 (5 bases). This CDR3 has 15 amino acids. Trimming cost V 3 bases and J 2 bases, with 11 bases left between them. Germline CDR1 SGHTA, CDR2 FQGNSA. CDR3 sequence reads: CASSLRQGGNQPQHF. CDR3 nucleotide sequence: TGTGCCAGCAGCTTGCGGCAGGGTGGCAATCAGCCCCAGCATTTT.

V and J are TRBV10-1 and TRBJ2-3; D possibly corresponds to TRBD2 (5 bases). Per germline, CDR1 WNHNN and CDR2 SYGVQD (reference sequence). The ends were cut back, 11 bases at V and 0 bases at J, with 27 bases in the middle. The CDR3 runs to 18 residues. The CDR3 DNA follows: TGCGCCCCCGTCGGTCGGGTCCGGACTGGGGTGAGCACAGATACGCAGTATTTT. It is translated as CAPVGRVRTGVSTDTQYF.

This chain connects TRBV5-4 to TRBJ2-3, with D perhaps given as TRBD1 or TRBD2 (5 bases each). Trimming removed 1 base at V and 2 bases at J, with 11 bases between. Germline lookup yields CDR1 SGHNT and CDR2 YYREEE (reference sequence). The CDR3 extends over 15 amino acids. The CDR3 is CASSLRDGYTDTQYF. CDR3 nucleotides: TGTGCCAGCAGCTTGAGGGACGGTTACACAGATACGCAGTATTTT.

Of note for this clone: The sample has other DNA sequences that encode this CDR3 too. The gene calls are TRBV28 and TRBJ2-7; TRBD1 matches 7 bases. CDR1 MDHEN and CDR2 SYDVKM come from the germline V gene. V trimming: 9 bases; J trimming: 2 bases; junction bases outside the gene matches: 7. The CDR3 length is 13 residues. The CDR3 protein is CASSRQGAYEQYF. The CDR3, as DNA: TGTGCCAGTTCTCGGCAGGGGGCCTACGAGCAGTACTTC.

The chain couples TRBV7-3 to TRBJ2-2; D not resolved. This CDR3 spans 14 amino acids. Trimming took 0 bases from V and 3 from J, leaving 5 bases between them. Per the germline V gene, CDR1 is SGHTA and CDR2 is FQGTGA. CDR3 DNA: TGTGCCAGCAGCTTAACTGCAGACACCGGGGAGCTGTTTTTT. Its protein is CASSLTADTGELFF.

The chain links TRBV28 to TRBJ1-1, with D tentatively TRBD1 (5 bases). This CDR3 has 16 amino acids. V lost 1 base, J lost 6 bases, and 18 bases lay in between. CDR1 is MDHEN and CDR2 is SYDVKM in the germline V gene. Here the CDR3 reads CASSLLGRGVRSEAFF. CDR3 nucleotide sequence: TGTGCCAGCAGTTTATTAGGGCGGGGGGTAAGATCTGAAGCTTTCTTT.

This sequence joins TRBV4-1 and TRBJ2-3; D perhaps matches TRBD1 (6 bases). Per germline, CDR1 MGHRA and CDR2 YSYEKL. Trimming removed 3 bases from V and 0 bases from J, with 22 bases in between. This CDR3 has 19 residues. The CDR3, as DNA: TGCGCCAGCAGCCAGAGGGTGACCGGGACACTATCTAGCACAGATACGCAGTATTTT. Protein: CASSQRVTGTLSSTDTQYF.

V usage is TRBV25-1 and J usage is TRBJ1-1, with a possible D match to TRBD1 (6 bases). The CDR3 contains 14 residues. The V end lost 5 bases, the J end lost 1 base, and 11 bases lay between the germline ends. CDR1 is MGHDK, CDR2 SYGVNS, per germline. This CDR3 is CASSPSGQNTEAFF. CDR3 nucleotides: TGTGCCAGCAGTCCCTCGGGACAGAACACTGAAGCTTTCTTT. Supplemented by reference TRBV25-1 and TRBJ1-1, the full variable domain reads EADIYQTPRYLVIGTGKKITLECSQTMGHDKMYWYQQDPGMELHLIHYSYGVNSTEKGDLSSESTVSRIRTEHFPLTLESARPSHTSQYLCASSPSGQNTEAFFGQGTRLTVV.

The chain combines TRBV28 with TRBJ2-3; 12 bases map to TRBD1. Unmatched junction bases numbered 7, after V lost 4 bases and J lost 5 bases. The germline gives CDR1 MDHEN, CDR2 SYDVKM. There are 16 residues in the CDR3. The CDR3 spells CASSSPRDRGRDTQYF. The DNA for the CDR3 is TGTGCCAGCAGTTCCCCTCGGGACAGGGGGCGAGATACGCAGTATTTT.

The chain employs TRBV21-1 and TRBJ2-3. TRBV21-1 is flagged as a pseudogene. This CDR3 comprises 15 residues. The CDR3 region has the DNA TGTGCCAGCAGCAAAGTCCCCCACAGCACAGATACGCAGTATTTT. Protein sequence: CASSKVPHSTDTQYF.

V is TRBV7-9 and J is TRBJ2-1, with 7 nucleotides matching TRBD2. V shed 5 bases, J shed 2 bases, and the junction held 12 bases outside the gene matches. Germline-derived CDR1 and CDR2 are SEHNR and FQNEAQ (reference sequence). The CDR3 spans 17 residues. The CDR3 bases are TGTGCCAGCAGCCTCCCTCGTCTTGGGAGGGCCTACAATGAGCAGTTCTTC. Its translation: CASSLPRLGRAYNEQFF. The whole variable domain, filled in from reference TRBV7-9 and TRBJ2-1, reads DTGVSQNPRHKITKRGQNVTFRCDPISEHNRLYWYRQTLGQGPEFLTYFQNEAQLEKSRLLSDRFSAERPKGSFSTLEIQRTEQGDSAMYLCASSLPRLGRAYNEQFFGPGTRLTVL.